This T cell receptor beta chain was sequenced during a study of control samples from healthy donors and cancer patients. The method was immunoSEQ multiplex PCR; TCRdb's version includes in-frame clones alone and lacks a portion of them. The repertoire has fewer than 150,000 clones, approximately 89% of them found once; the top ten carry 7.8%. This receptor was taken from a woman under 30 in good health. The specimen was blood.

CDR3 sequence (DNA): TGTGCCAGCGAGGGGGGTGTAGCAGGATACAATGAGCAGTTCTTC. This codes for CASEGGVAGYNEQFF. The rearrangement links TRBV9 to TRBJ2-1; D might be TRBD1 or TRBD2, each matching 6 bases. Germline assignment: CDR1 SGDLS and CDR2 YYNGEE. V was clipped by 7 bases and J by 4 bases, with 18 bases between them. CDR3 length: 15 amino acids.